This T cell receptor beta chain emerged from a study of multiple sclerosis patients with progressive multifocal leukoencephalopathy. As to time point: time of PML onset. Germline V gene data show CDR1 as MNHNY and CDR2 as SVGAGI (reference sequence). V was cut by 5 bases and J by 16 bases, with 20 bases left in between. The CDR3 has 13 residues. The assay was immunoSEQ multiplex PCR, and TCRdb's table has in-frame clones only and misses some. Of about 30,000 clones listed, roughly 87% are singletons. The chain couples TRBV6-6 to TRBJ2-2; D may match TRBD1 or TRBD2 (5 bases each). The material was PBMCs, obtained from a patient treated with natalizumab. The TCR was taken from a human donor with progressive multifocal leukoencephalopathy. The CDR3 DNA reads as TGTGCCAGCAGTCCGGACTTCACAGCCCAGGGGTTTTTT. Its protein is CASSPDFTAQGFF.